This TCR beta chain was sequenced for a study of blood T cell repertoires in COVID-19. Looking at the study overall: Samples representing acute and convalescent COVID-19 were sourced from the United States, Italy and Spain. T cells, B-cell-depleted T cells, or PBMCs supplied cDNA or gDNA.

Per the original data handling: Estimation of nucleated cell counts relied on the amplification of reference gene primers. Only in-frame clones appear in the TCRdb table, and some are missing; sequencing was by immunoSEQ multiplex PCR. That table gives V, J and clone size, and the DNA gave D and trimming. The sample consists of 85,000 or so clones, around 96% of them appearing once. CDR1 is SGHRS, CDR2 YFSETQ, per germline. J lost 8 bases, V lost 4 bases, and 9 bases had no gene match. The CDR3 runs to 15 residues. The V gene is TRBV5-1, the J gene TRBJ2-1; the match to TRBD2 covers 10 bases. The material sequenced was peripheral blood. The origin of this receptor is a human donor with active COVID-19. The donor label of this sample is uncertain. The CDR3 protein is CASSRQLAGNDEQFF. The CDR3 DNA is TGCGCCAGCAGCAGGCAACTAGCGGGGAACGATGAGCAGTTCTTC.